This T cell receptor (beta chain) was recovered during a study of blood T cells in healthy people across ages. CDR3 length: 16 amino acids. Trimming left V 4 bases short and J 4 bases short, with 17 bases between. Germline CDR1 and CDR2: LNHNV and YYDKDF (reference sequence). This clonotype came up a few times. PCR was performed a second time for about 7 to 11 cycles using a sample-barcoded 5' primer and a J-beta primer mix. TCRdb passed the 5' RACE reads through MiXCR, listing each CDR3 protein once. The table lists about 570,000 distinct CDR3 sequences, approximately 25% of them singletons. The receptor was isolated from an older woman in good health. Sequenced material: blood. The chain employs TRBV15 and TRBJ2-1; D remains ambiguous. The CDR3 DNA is TGTGCCACCAGCACCCAGATGTCGGACGGTTACAATGAGCAGTTCTTC. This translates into CATSTQMSDGYNEQFF.